This T cell receptor (beta chain) was documented in a study of blood T cells in healthy people across ages. Next came a second PCR, run for about 6 to 12 cycles, which used a sample-barcoded 5' primer along with a J-beta primer mix. TCRdb re-called the 5' RACE reads with MiXCR, one entry per CDR3 protein. This sample carries around 1,500,000 distinct CDR3 sequences, 28% of them seen once, and the ten largest clones take 7.7%. In this sample, this clonotype turned up a few times. Looked up from germline, CDR1 is LGHDT and CDR2 is YNNKEL (reference sequence). CDR3 length: 18 amino acids. Trimming pared 0 bases from V and 4 bases from J, leaving 21 bases between.

The sample taken for sequencing was blood. The source of this sequence is a woman aged 30 to 39 in good health. This chain uses TRBV3-1 with TRBJ1-2, with D uncertain. In DNA form, the CDR3 reads TGTGCCAGCAGCCAAGAGTATGTCTTCGGGTCAACTGGCTATGGCTACACCTTC. It translates to CASSQEYVFGSTGYGYTF.